This T cell receptor (beta chain) is drawn from a study of blood T cell repertoires in COVID-19. Across the whole study: Sites in the United States, Italy and Spain provided acute and convalescent COVID-19 samples. T cells, B-cell-depleted T cells, or PBMCs provided the cDNA or gDNA that served as material.

This CDR3 contains 13 residues. Per germline, CDR1 SQVTM and CDR2 ANQGSEA. The J segment lost 5 bases and the V segment lost 2 bases, leaving 4 bases of the junction unmatched. Repertoires were generated with immunoSEQ multiplex PCR, while TCRdb's copy carries only in-frame clones and drops some. The sample yields a few hundred thousand clones, about 83% seen once. The receptor's source is a woman in her forties or fifties with acute or convalescent COVID-19. Sequencing was done on a sample of peripheral blood. The chain uses TRBV29-1 and TRBJ2-5, with 8 nucleotides matching TRBD2. DNA for the CDR3: TGCAGCGTTGAATTAGCGGGGACCGAGACCCAGTACTTC. Amino acids: CSVELAGTETQYF.